The present T cell receptor (beta chain) was sequenced within a study of technical replicates of blood from several donors (dated by TCRdb to the late 2010s). The library was obtained by the immunoSEQ multiplex PCR assay. Here the immuneACCESS table is served through TCRdb, limited to in-frame sequences with V and J called. Missing clones are a known gap in these copies; in checked studies unresolved V genes cover under half, and the rest lacks a known reason. Across this sample there are about 70,000 clones, with over 85% seen only once. 0.41% of the sample is taken by the ten largest. Comment on this clone: Its antigen is still unknown. Within one base of it there is no much larger clone, and no base qualities were kept.

The CDR3 runs 12 amino acids, cysteine and phenylalanine included. Only CDR3 DNA remains: 36 bases, in frame from the first base. V is clipped by 7 bases and J by 0 bases, and the sequence between their germline boundaries is 8 bases long. Looking up the germline V gene yields CDR1 SQVTM and CDR2 ANQGSEA. Sequenced material: T cells isolated from PBMCs. This receptor chain uses TRBV29-1 and TRBJ2-3, and perhaps TRBD2 as D gene, on 5 matching bases. The TCR sequence derives from a human donor in good health. The base sequence is TGCAGCGGGAGGATTAGCACAGATACGCAGTATTTT. This codes for CSGRISTDTQYF.